Listed below are T cell receptor beta chains from one sample, sequenced in a study of blood T cell repertoires in COVID-19. The table came from immunoSEQ multiplex PCR; TCRdb's copy has only in-frame clones and leaves some out. The sample lists 45,000 or so clones, approximately 85% occurring once. The sequenced sample was peripheral blood. These receptors were taken from a human donor in a cohort sampled during active COVID-19. CDR3s include the opening cysteine and the closing phenylalanine or tryptophan. The order of the fields is CDR3 DNA, CDR3 protein, V gene, J gene, clone size, CDR3 length, D gene. The D gene is left open where the match is weak. The listing skips clone size in some rows; elsewhere it reads once, few, many or a size class.

DNA: TGCGCCAGCAGCTTGGACCAGGACTCGTATGGCTACACCTTC; CDR3: CASSLDQDSYGYTF; V: TRBV5-1; J: TRBJ1-2; size: -; length: 14; D: -
DNA: TGTGCCAGCAGTCAAGGACAGACAACTAATGAAAAACTGTTTTTT; CDR3: CASSQGQTTNEKLFF; V: TRBV6-6; J: TRBJ1-4; size: few; length: 15; D: -
DNA: TGTGCCAGCAGCTTAGCCATCCGACCCGGGACAGGGGACTACGAGCAGTACTTC; CDR3: CASSLAIRPGTGDYEQYF; V: TRBV11-1; J: TRBJ2-7; size: few; length: 18; D: TRBD1
DNA: TGCAGCGTTGAGGGCAGGGGTGAAGAGACCCAGTACTTC; CDR3: CSVEGRGEETQYF; V: TRBV29-1; J: TRBJ2-5; size: once; length: 13; D: -
DNA: TGTGCCAGCAGCTCCGCGGGGGGAGCGGGATTCCCCTACGAGCAGTACTTC; CDR3: CASSSAGGAGFPYEQYF; V: TRBV7-2; J: TRBJ2-7; size: -; length: 17; D: TRBD2
DNA: TGTGCCAGCAGTGGAGCCAGGGGGCCCTATGGCTACACCTTC; CDR3: CASSGARGPYGYTF; V: TRBV6-1; J: TRBJ1-2; size: -; length: 14; D: TRBD1
DNA: TGTGCCTGGATGGGGCAGGGGAGACCCTATGGCTACACCTTC; CDR3: CAWMGQGRPYGYTF; V: TRBV30; J: TRBJ1-2; size: -; length: 14; D: -
DNA: TGTGCCAGTAGACCCGGGACTAGCGTGTTTGGCGGGGAGCTGTTTTTT; CDR3: CASRPGTSVFGGELFF; V: TRBV19; J: TRBJ2-2; size: medium-sized; length: 16; D: TRBD2
DNA: TGTGCCAGCAGCGAGGAGGGGAACCAGCCCCAGCATTTT; CDR3: CASSEEGNQPQHF; V: TRBV2; J: TRBJ1-5; size: -; length: 13; D: -
DNA: TGTGCCAGCAGCCAAGCTAGCGGGAGTTCCTACAATGAGCAGTTCTTC; CDR3: CASSQASGSSYNEQFF; V: TRBV3-1/TRBV3-2; J: TRBJ2-1; size: -; length: 16; D: TRBD2
DNA: TGCGCCAGCAGCCAAGAACTTGGGGACAGGGGCTACGAGCAGTACTTC; CDR3: CASSQELGDRGYEQYF; V: TRBV4-3; J: TRBJ2-7; size: -; length: 16; D: TRBD1
DNA: TGTGCCAGTAGTCCCAGCAGGGGAAGTGAGGGCTACACCTTC; CDR3: CASSPSRGSEGYTF; V: TRBV19; J: TRBJ1-2; size: few; length: 14; D: -
DNA: TGTGCCAGCAGTTTATCGGAAGGGGGGGGGTCACCCCTCCACTTT; CDR3: CASSLSEGGGSPLHF; V: TRBV27; J: TRBJ1-6; size: -; length: 15; D: -
DNA: TGTGCCAGCGGCCATACCAGGTTGGCAGAGACCCAGTACTTC; CDR3: CASGHTRLAETQYF; V: TRBV6-5; J: TRBJ2-5; size: -; length: 14; D: -
DNA: TGTGCCAGCAAGCCCGAGTTGAACACTGAAGCTTTCTTT; CDR3: CASKPELNTEAFF; V: TRBV28; J: TRBJ1-1; size: -; length: 13; D: -
DNA: TGTGCCAGCAGCCCAGGGGACGGGACTAGCGGGAGTTTCTACGAGCAGTACTTC; CDR3: CASSPGDGTSGSFYEQYF; V: TRBV9; J: TRBJ2-7; size: -; length: 18; D: TRBD2
DNA: TGTGCCAGCAGCCCCGGGACAGGGGTGACCGGGGAGCTGTTTTTT; CDR3: CASSPGTGVTGELFF; V: TRBV5-8; J: TRBJ2-2; size: -; length: 15; D: TRBD1
DNA: TGTGCCAGCAGCCAACCGGACAGGGAATCCTACGAGCAGTACTTC; CDR3: CASSQPDRESYEQYF; V: TRBV3-1/TRBV3-2; J: TRBJ2-7; size: few; length: 15; D: TRBD1
DNA: TGTGCCAGCAGCCAAGAGGGGACCAGGGGTGGGATCGACACCGGGGAGCTGTTTTTT; CDR3: CASSQEGTRGGIDTGELFF; V: TRBV3-1/TRBV3-2; J: TRBJ2-2; size: -; length: 19; D: -
DNA: TGTGCCAGCAGTCCGACAGGGAGTGGCTCCTACGAGCAGTACTTC; CDR3: CASSPTGSGSYEQYF; V: TRBV27; J: TRBJ2-7; size: once; length: 15; D: TRBD1
DNA: TGTGCCAGCAGTAGACAGGACCAAATGCCAGATACGCAGTATTTT; CDR3: CASSRQDQMPDTQYF; V: TRBV5-4; J: TRBJ2-3; size: -; length: 15; D: -
DNA: TGTGCCAGCAGCTTAGCGCGGGAAACTGAAGCTTTCTTT; CDR3: CASSLARETEAFF; V: TRBV7-8; J: TRBJ1-1; size: once; length: 13; D: -
DNA: TGTGCCAGCAGTTACCCGATAACAGGGAGCTATGGCTACACCTTC; CDR3: CASSYPITGSYGYTF; V: TRBV6-6; J: TRBJ1-2; size: -; length: 15; D: -
DNA: TGTGCCTGGAGTGTAAATGGGGCAGTGGGCTACACCTTC; CDR3: CAWSVNGAVGYTF; V: TRBV30; J: TRBJ1-2; size: -; length: 13; D: -
DNA: TGTGCCAGCAGCCGATTTGGGGGACAAACAAACTATGGCTACACCTTC; CDR3: CASSRFGGQTNYGYTF; V: TRBV5-6; J: TRBJ1-2; size: -; length: 16; D: -
DNA: TGTGCCAGCAGCTTAGAAGCGGGAGGCTTTTACGAGCAGTACTTC; CDR3: CASSLEAGGFYEQYF; V: TRBV11-2; J: TRBJ2-7; size: -; length: 15; D: TRBD2
DNA: TGTGCCACCAGTGATTTGGGGACAGGGAAAGAGACCCAGTACTTC; CDR3: CATSDLGTGKETQYF; V: TRBV24-1; J: TRBJ2-5; size: -; length: 15; D: TRBD1
DNA: TGTGCCAGCAGCCCTACTCCGGGAGGCTCTGGAAACACCATATATTTT; CDR3: CASSPTPGGSGNTIYF; V: TRBV9; J: TRBJ1-3; size: -; length: 16; D: -
DNA: TGTGCCAGCAGCTTTCGACTAGCTCGTACCACAGATACGCAGTATTTT; CDR3: CASSFRLARTTDTQYF; V: TRBV13; J: TRBJ2-3; size: -; length: 16; D: TRBD2
DNA: TGTGCCAGCAGTTACTCGGGGACAGGGGTCTACGAGCAGTACTTC; CDR3: CASSYSGTGVYEQYF; V: TRBV6-5; J: TRBJ2-7; size: -; length: 15; D: TRBD1
DNA: TGTGCCAGCAGCCAGGGGCCCCCCTCACCCCTCCACTTT; CDR3: CASSQGPPSPLHF; V: TRBV12-3/TRBV12-4; J: TRBJ1-6; size: -; length: 13; D: -
DNA: TGTGCCAGCAGCTTAACTACTAGCGGACCGAGCTCCTACAATGAGCAGTTCTTC; CDR3: CASSLTTSGPSSYNEQFF; V: TRBV7-2; J: TRBJ2-1; size: -; length: 18; D: TRBD2
DNA: TGTGCCACCATGGACAGGTTCTTAGGGTCCTGGGGTGGCTACACCTTC; CDR3: CATMDRFLGSWGGYTF; V: TRBV2; J: TRBJ1-2; size: -; length: 16; D: TRBD1
DNA: TGTGCCAGCTCACCACGGAGCGGGGCCTACGAGCAGTACTTC; CDR3: CASSPRSGAYEQYF; V: TRBV18; J: TRBJ2-7; size: -; length: 14; D: TRBD2
DNA: TGTGCCAGCAGCTTGGGTAGCGGCACAGATACGCAGTATTTT; CDR3: CASSLGSGTDTQYF; V: TRBV5-6; J: TRBJ2-3; size: -; length: 14; D: -
DNA: TGTGCCAGCAGCCAAGGCACAAGCAATGAGCAGTTCTTC; CDR3: CASSQGTSNEQFF; V: TRBV3-1/TRBV3-2; J: TRBJ2-1; size: once; length: 13; D: -
DNA: TGTGCCAGCAGTTACGGGCTCAATACTAACTATGGCTACACCTTC; CDR3: CASSYGLNTNYGYTF; V: TRBV6-5; J: TRBJ1-2; size: -; length: 15; D: -
DNA: TGTGCCTGGAGACCCGACACGGGACAGGGAATAGTCGCCTATAATTCACCCCTCCACTTT; CDR3: CAWRPDTGQGIVAYNSPLHF; V: TRBV30; J: TRBJ1-6; size: -; length: 20; D: TRBD1
DNA: TGTGCCAGCAGTATACAGGGGTATGGCTACACCTTC; CDR3: CASSIQGYGYTF; V: TRBV6-5; J: TRBJ1-2; size: -; length: 12; D: TRBD1
DNA: TGTGCCAGCAGTCCGCAGGGTCGGCAGCCCCAGCATTTT; CDR3: CASSPQGRQPQHF; V: TRBV12-3/TRBV12-4; J: TRBJ1-5; size: -; length: 13; D: -
DNA: TGTGCCAGCACCCTGGGGAGAGATACGCAGTATTTT; CDR3: CASTLGRDTQYF; V: TRBV7-9; J: TRBJ2-3; size: -; length: 12; D: -
DNA: TGTGCCAGCAGGCGACTAGCGGGGTCCTACGAGCAGTACTTC; CDR3: CASRRLAGSYEQYF; V: TRBV27; J: TRBJ2-7; size: -; length: 14; D: TRBD2
DNA: TGTGCCAGCAGCTTAGCCTCGGGACTAGCGGGACCCTACGAGCAGTACTTC; CDR3: CASSLASGLAGPYEQYF; V: TRBV7-2; J: TRBJ2-7; size: -; length: 17; D: TRBD2
DNA: TGTGCCAGCAGCGGAACTAGCGGGAGGGCCGTTAAGGCCGGGGAGCTGTTTTTT; CDR3: CASSGTSGRAVKAGELFF; V: TRBV9; J: TRBJ2-2; size: -; length: 18; D: TRBD2
DNA: TGTGCCAGCAGCACCCAGGCCGGGACAGTGAACACTGAAGCTTTCTTT; CDR3: CASSTQAGTVNTEAFF; V: TRBV5-4; J: TRBJ1-1; size: -; length: 16; D: TRBD1
DNA: TGTGCCAGCAGTTTGGGCAGGGGGCAGTACTTC; CDR3: CASSLGRGQYF; V: TRBV12-3/TRBV12-4; J: TRBJ2-7; size: once; length: 11; D: -
DNA: TGTGCCAGCAGTTACCAGGACAGGGGCCGTGGCTATGGCTACACCTTC; CDR3: CASSYQDRGRGYGYTF; V: TRBV6-5; J: TRBJ1-2; size: once; length: 16; D: TRBD1
DNA: TGTGCCAGTAGTCCCAGACTGTACCAAGAGACCCAGTACTTC; CDR3: CASSPRLYQETQYF; V: TRBV19; J: TRBJ2-5; size: -; length: 14; D: -
DNA: TGTGCCAGCTCACCCCGAATAAACTCCGGCTACGAGCAGTACTTC; CDR3: CASSPRINSGYEQYF; V: TRBV18; J: TRBJ2-7; size: -; length: 15; D: -
DNA: TGCAGCGTCCTTGACGACACAGCTAACTCCTACAATGAGCAGTTCTTC; CDR3: CSVLDDTANSYNEQFF; V: TRBV29-1; J: TRBJ2-1; size: -; length: 16; D: -
DNA: TGTGCCAGCACCCAGGGTTATAGCAATCAGCCCCAGCATTTT; CDR3: CASTQGYSNQPQHF; V: TRBV28; J: TRBJ1-5; size: -; length: 14; D: -
DNA: TGCGCCAGCAGCCAGGAGGGACAGGCGGGGGTTGGCTACACCTTC; CDR3: CASSQEGQAGVGYTF; V: TRBV4-1; J: TRBJ1-2; size: -; length: 15; D: TRBD1
DNA: TGTGCCAGCAGGACGGGGTTCTCCTACGAGCAGTACTTC; CDR3: CASRTGFSYEQYF; V: TRBV28; J: TRBJ2-7; size: -; length: 13; D: -
DNA: TGTGCCAGTACTAGAGACAGGGGCCAGCCCCAGCATTTT; CDR3: CASTRDRGQPQHF; V: TRBV19; J: TRBJ1-5; size: -; length: 13; D: TRBD1
DNA: TGCGCCAGCAGCTTAAACCTGGGACTAGCGGGGGCCCAACTTGTGTCCGCAGATACGCAGTATTTT; CDR3: CASSLNLGLAGAQLVSADTQYF; V: TRBV5-1; J: TRBJ2-3; size: -; length: 22; D: TRBD2